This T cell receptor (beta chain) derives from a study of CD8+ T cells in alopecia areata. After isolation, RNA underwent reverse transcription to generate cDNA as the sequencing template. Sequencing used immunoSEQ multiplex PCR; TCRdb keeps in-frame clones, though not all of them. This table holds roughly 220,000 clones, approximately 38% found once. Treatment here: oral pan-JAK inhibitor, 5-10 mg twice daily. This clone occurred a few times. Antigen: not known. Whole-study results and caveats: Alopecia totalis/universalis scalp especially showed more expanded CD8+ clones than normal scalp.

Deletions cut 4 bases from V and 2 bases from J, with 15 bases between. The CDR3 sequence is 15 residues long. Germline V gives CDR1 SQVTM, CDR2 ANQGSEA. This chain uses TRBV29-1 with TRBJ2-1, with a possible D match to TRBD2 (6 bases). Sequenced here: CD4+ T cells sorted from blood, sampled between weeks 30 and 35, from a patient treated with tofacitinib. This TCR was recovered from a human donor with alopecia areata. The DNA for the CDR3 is TGCAGCGTTGGCCGGCGGGGTGTCACCTACAATGAGCAGTTCTTC. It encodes CSVGRRGVTYNEQFF.